The 10 T cell receptor beta chains in this list originate from one sample, sequenced in a study of T cell clonality in common variable immunodeficiency. Profiled with immunoSEQ multiplex PCR; TCRdb holds only in-frame clones, not every one. The sample was found to contain some 43,000 clones, and every one recurs. The sample comprised peripheral blood mononuclear cells. The receptors originated from a person aged 18-69 years in good health.

This clone was seen repeatedly, ten times or more. The read halts 3 residues ahead of the CDR3 end, with the missing end drawn from the germline J gene. The chain joins TRBV7-9 to TRBJ2-3, with 12 bases fitting TRBD2. Germline CDR1 is SEHNR and CDR2 is FQNEAQ (reference sequence). The CDR3 runs 15 residues. J was trimmed by 4 bases and V by 8 bases; bases with no gene match: 7. The sequenced CDR3 bases are TGTGCCAGCGGACTAGCGGGAAGCCCCTCAGATACG. The encoded protein is CASGLAGSPSDT. The entire CDR3 reads CASGLAGSPSDTQYF.

Partial CDR3 DNA: TGTGCCAGTAGTCTGGACAGGGGCTCATATGGC. This sequence encodes CASSLDRGSYG. The whole CDR3 protein is CASSLDRGSYGYTF. The rearrangement uses TRBV19 and TRBJ1-2; 9 bases are shared with TRBD1. Read data end 3 residues before the CDR3 end; the end is taken from the germline J gene. Germline V lookup: CDR1 LNHDA, CDR2 SQIVND (reference sequence). The CDR3 has 14 amino acids. Germline trimming cut 5 bases from V and 5 bases from J; bases unmatched to any gene: 6.

This clone was recorded at least ten times. The read falls 3 residues short of the CDR3 end, and the missing part is taken from the germline J gene. The genes are TRBV2 and TRBJ2-1, with 8 bases identical to TRBD2. This CDR3 has 13 amino acids. Trimming took 5 bases from V and 9 from J; bases not matched to a gene: 6. In germline, CDR1 is SNHLY, CDR2 FYNNEI. CDR3 DNA (partial): TGTGCCAGCAGTCAGGGACTAGGAGGTGAG. Translation gives CASSQGLGGE. The full CDR3 protein is CASSQGLGGEQFF.

This clone was recorded at least ten times. The CDR3 is cut off 3 residues early in the read; its end comes from the germline J gene. The gene calls are TRBV29-1 and TRBJ2-7; D might be TRBD1 (5 bases). Trimming left V 2 bases short and J 5 bases short, with 13 bases between. The CDR3 has 13 amino acids. Germline V gives CDR1 SQVTM, CDR2 ANQGSEA. The covered CDR3 bases are TGCAGCGTTGAATGGGCAGGGCGGAACGAG. Protein: CSVEWAGRNE. The full CDR3 reads CSVEWAGRNEQYF.

This clone was detected many times. With the read ending 3 residues before the CDR3 end, the germline J gene is used to fill in that end. The chain has TRBV10-3 and TRBJ2-3, with TRBD2 identical over 9 bases. The germline V gene encodes CDR1 ENHRY and CDR2 SYGVKD. CDR3 length: 15 amino acids. Trimming cost V 6 bases and J 6 bases; bases outside gene matches: 10. The sequenced part of the CDR3 DNA is TGTGCCATCAGGCCCTTAGGTAGCGGGAGCGATACG. Its protein product is CAIRPLGSGSDT. In full, the CDR3 reads CAIRPLGSGSDTQYF.

This clone showed up many times. The observed sequence ends 3 residues before the CDR3 terminus, with the missing tail filled in from the germline J gene. This chain uses TRBV18 with TRBJ1-1; D is uncertain. The germline CDR1 and CDR2 sequences are KGHSH and LQKENI. The CDR3 covers 18 residues. The V end lost 6 bases, the J end lost 1 base, and 24 bases lay between the germline ends. The CDR3 DNA, read in part, is TGTGCCAGCTCCCTCGGACTTGCTAGGAAATCCCAGAACACTGAA. Protein sequence: CASSLGLARKSQNTE. The whole CDR3 sequence is CASSLGLARKSQNTEAFF. Based on the CDR3 plus reference TRBV18 and TRBJ1-1, the full variable domain is NAGVMQNPRHLVRRRGQEARLRCSPMKGHSHVYWYRQLPEEGLKFMVYLQKENIIDESGMPKERFSAEFPKEGPSILRIQQVVRGDSAAYFCASSLGLARKSQNTEAFFGQGTRLTVV.

This clone was detected ten times or more. Read sequence stops 3 residues before the CDR3 end, and the germline J gene provides the missing end. The chain carries TRBV5-1 and TRBJ2-3, with 13 bases lining up with TRBD2. The CDR3 loop spans 16 amino acids. V dropped 4 bases and J dropped 6; count of bases not matched to a gene: 8. Germline CDR1 is SGHRS and CDR2 is YFSETQ. The CDR3 loop reads CASSVGLAGVGDTQYF. CDR3 DNA, as far as it was read: TGCGCCAGCAGCGTCGGACTAGCGGGAGTAGGGGATACG. The whole variable domain, remainder taken from reference TRBV5-1 and TRBJ2-3, is KAGVTQTPRYLIKTRGQQVTLSCSPISGHRSVSWYQQTPGQGLQFLFEYFSETQRNKGNFPGRFSGRQFSNSRSEMNVSTLELGDSALYLCASSVGLAGVGDTQYFGPGTRLTVL.

This clone showed up many times. The read gets to within 3 residues of the CDR3 end, and the germline J gene fills in the rest. The chain joins TRBV18 to TRBJ1-1; no firm D call. Trimming pared 2 bases from V and 4 bases from J, leaving 11 bases between. This CDR3 is built from 14 residues. The germline CDR1 and CDR2 sequences are KGHSH and LQKENI. The CDR3: CASSPGGRGTEAFF. The CDR3 DNA, read in part, is TGTGCCAGCTCACCAGGAGGGCGGGGCACTGAA.

In its sample, this clone was seen a few times. The DNA ends 3 residues before the CDR3 does, and the rest of the CDR3 is filled in from the germline J gene. The rearrangement uses TRBV18 and TRBJ1-2; D gene ambiguous. CDR1 is KGHSH, CDR2 LQKENI, per germline. The CDR3 totals 17 residues. The CDR3 reads CASSPPRREMAPYDYTF. The sequenced CDR3 bases are TGTGCCAGCTCACCACCACGGCGGGAGATGGCGCCCTACGAC.

This clone was counted at least ten times. The missing CDR3 end, 3 residues past where the read stops, is filled in from the germline J gene. The chain uses TRBV5-4 and TRBJ1-2, with D possibly TRBD1 on 5 matching bases. The CDR3 is 13 amino acids. Per the germline V gene, CDR1 is SGHNT and CDR2 is YYREEE (reference sequence). CDR3 DNA, as far as it was read: TGTGCCAGCAGCTTGATAACGGGGGAGGGC. Protein product: CASSLITGEG. The complete CDR3 sequence is CASSLITGEGYTF.